Described below is a single T cell receptor beta chain sequence and its context. Its antigen target is currently unknown. Per-base qualities were not stored, and no clone one base away is much larger. The data were obtained in a study of radiation and T cells in renal cell carcinoma (dated by TCRdb to the early 2020s). Study-level background: Samples were obtained from a clinical trial, in which 15 Gy stereotactic body radiation therapy was delivered to primary renal cell carcinomas and nephrectomy was performed 4 weeks later. TCR beta sequencing covered 50 to 55 samples in total, comprising approximately 26 tumors and roughly 27 peripheral blood samples. Across all 50 or so samples, several million unique CDR3 nucleotide sequences, encoding roughly 3 million unique CDR3 amino acid sequences, were identified.

From the cysteine through the phenylalanine, the CDR3 covers 13 amino acids. CDR3 DNA is the only sequence kept; it has 39 bases, read in frame from the first base. Looking up the germline V gene yields CDR1 KGHSH and CDR2 LQKENI. V lost 5 bases and J lost 1 base; the stretch between them is 8 bases long. The time point label on this specimen signifies: blood 2 weeks post-SBRT. The treatment or condition label here, explained by the study, means: 15 Gy SBRT to primary tumor, nephrectomy 4 weeks later. To track tumor-enriched clonotypes, serial peripheral blood was sampled from radiation-treated patients at baseline and at 2 weeks and 4 weeks after SBRT. Every patient's renal cell carcinoma showed clear cell pathology. Genomic DNA for TCR sequencing was prepared using the QIAamp DNA Blood Mini Kit (Qiagen). Only samples passing all quality control checks were included in the analyses. TCR beta libraries were generated from genomic DNA with the immunoSEQ kit, following the manufacturer's recommendations. Library preparation used a first multiplex PCR with proprietary primers, then a second PCR adding unique barcodes, with bead cleanups after each round. Each sample batch included a kit-provided positive control reaction and a negative control reaction. The final libraries were assessed on an Agilent 4200 TapeStation D1000 ScreenTape, pooled by volume, and quantified by qPCR. Sequencing was performed on an Illumina NextSeq500 with a MidOutput 150-cycle cartridge, and 156 Read1 and 15 Index1 cycles were run with kit custom primers. The pooled library was loaded at roughly 1 pM, with a roughly 22% PhiX control spiked in. Concerning the study's data processing: Vendor-processed data were analyzed in R, with a clonotype defined as all T cells sharing the same CDR3 nucleotide sequence. For clone abundance analyses, frequencies were normalized to the 10,000 most abundant clones in each sample. Before analysis, public T cell clones were removed, and these numbered fewer than five per sample on average. Tumor-enriched and baseline blood-enriched clonotypes were defined by at least a 32-fold difference in abundance between compartments. A beta-binomial differential abundance model was used to identify clonotypes that expanded or contracted between blood time points. The Baroni-Urbani and Buser coefficient was used to measure tumor-blood repertoire similarity, and groups were compared with two-tailed Wilcoxon tests in R. TCRdb mirrors the immuneACCESS table, restricted to in-frame sequences. Some clones are absent from its copies; in checked studies, under half trace to an unresolved V gene, and the reason for the others is unknown. The D gene and trimming were derived from the DNA, and the V and J assignments and clone size from that table. The sample yields 95,000 to 150,000 clones; about four fifths were counted once. The top ten clones comprise approximately 5% of the sample.

Paper-wide results and their limitations: Dynamics of the blood repertoire were not tracked past 4 weeks after treatment. In blood, the top tumor clonotypes increased between baseline and 2 weeks post-radiation and then shrank by 4 weeks, which suggests that tumor-resident clones expanded only transiently. Because pretreatment tumor biopsies were not available, the baseline intratumoral presence of clonotypes could not be determined. The single-armed trial design could not address effects of radiation dose or scheduling on the TCR repertoire.

This clonotype originated in a man aged 45 to 65 with renal cell carcinoma. The specimen comprised blood, sampled from a patient whose treatment included radiotherapy and nephrectomy. The rearrangement joined TRBV18 to TRBJ1-1; possibly the D gene is TRBD1, per 5 matching bases. CDR3 region: CASSSDRNTEAFF. The DNA sequence is TGTGCCAGCTCATCCGACAGGAACACTGAAGCTTTCTTT.